Listed below are T cell receptor beta chains from one sample, sequenced in a study of blood T cell repertoires in COVID-19. Sequencing used immunoSEQ multiplex PCR; TCRdb keeps in-frame clones, though not all of them. The sample lists a few hundred thousand clones, about 89% occurring once. The material sequenced was peripheral blood. The receptors derive from a woman between 35 and 50 years old who had recovered from COVID-19. The CDR3 runs from the conserved cysteine through the conserved F or W. A D gene is named only where the DNA matches it firmly. Size values are once, few and many counts, or a class for expanded clones, and some rows have none.

DNA: TGTGCCAGCTCACCCCCCTACTACGAGCAGTACTTC; CDR3: CASSPPYYEQYF; V: TRBV18; J: TRBJ2-7; size: NA; D: NA
DNA: TGTGCCAGCAGCCAGGGGGGGACAGGCTCCTACGAGCAGTACTTC; CDR3: CASSQGGTGSYEQYF; V: TRBV4-2; J: TRBJ2-7; size: NA; D: NA
DNA: TGTGCCAGCAGCCGGGACAGGGGCCACGAGCAGTACTTC; CDR3: CASSRDRGHEQYF; V: TRBV28; J: TRBJ2-7; size: NA; D: TRBD1
DNA: TGTGCCAGCAGCCAAGCTTCCTCCCTAGCCAAAAACATTCAGTACTTC; CDR3: CASSQASSLAKNIQYF; V: TRBV4-2; J: TRBJ2-4; size: once; D: NA
DNA: TGTGCCAGCAGTTCTAGCGGGAGTCCCTACAATGAGCAGTTCTTC; CDR3: CASSSSGSPYNEQFF; V: TRBV6-5; J: TRBJ2-1; size: NA; D: TRBD2
DNA: TGTGCCAGCAGCCTGAATGCAGGCACAGATACGCAGTATTTT; CDR3: CASSLNAGTDTQYF; V: TRBV3-1/TRBV3-2; J: TRBJ2-3; size: NA; D: NA
DNA: TGTGCCTGGAGTGCGCAGCAGGGATCATCCTACGAGCAGTACTTC; CDR3: CAWSAQQGSSYEQYF; V: TRBV30; J: TRBJ2-7; size: NA; D: NA
DNA: TGCGCCAGCAGCCCTAATTACAATGAGCAGTTCTTC; CDR3: CASSPNYNEQFF; V: TRBV5-1; J: TRBJ2-1; size: NA; D: NA
DNA: TGTGCCAGTAGTATGGACTGGAGCTCCTACAATGAGCAGTTCTTC; CDR3: CASSMDWSSYNEQFF; V: TRBV19; J: TRBJ2-1; size: once; D: NA
DNA: TGCGCCAGCAGGAGGGCGGGGAGCTCCTACGAGCAGTACTTC; CDR3: CASRRAGSSYEQYF; V: TRBV10-2; J: TRBJ2-7; size: once; D: NA
DNA: TGTGCCAGCAGCCCCCTGGGGGGGGAGATCAGGAATGAGCAGTTCTTC; CDR3: CASSPLGGEIRNEQFF; V: TRBV21-1; J: TRBJ2-1; size: NA; D: NA
DNA: TGTGCCAGCAGCCTAGGACAGGGATGGGGCTACACCTTC; CDR3: CASSLGQGWGYTF; V: TRBV12-3/TRBV12-4; J: TRBJ1-2; size: NA; D: TRBD1
DNA: TGTGCCAGCAGCTTGGCTAGCGGGAGTCGTGGTTGGGGGACCCAGTACTTC; CDR3: CASSLASGSRGWGTQYF; V: TRBV5-5; J: TRBJ2-5; size: NA; D: TRBD2
DNA: TGTGCCAGCAGCACCAGCAGGAACGAGCAGTACTTC; CDR3: CASSTSRNEQYF; V: TRBV11-2; J: TRBJ2-7; size: NA; D: NA
DNA: TGTGCCAGCAGCTTCTCTCCGACAGCCCAAGAGACCCAGTACTTC; CDR3: CASSFSPTAQETQYF; V: TRBV7-9; J: TRBJ2-5; size: NA; D: NA
DNA: TGTGCCAGCAGCTCAGGACTAGCGGGAGGGAGCTCCTACAATGAGCAGTTCTTC; CDR3: CASSSGLAGGSSYNEQFF; V: TRBV11-3; J: TRBJ2-1; size: NA; D: TRBD2
DNA: TGTGCCAGTAGTGCGCAGGGCGTGAAGAGTTCACCCCTCCACTTT; CDR3: CASSAQGVKSSPLHF; V: TRBV19; J: TRBJ1-6; size: NA; D: NA
DNA: TGTGCCACTAGAACGACCGGGACAGGCACAGATACGCAGTATTTT; CDR3: CATRTTGTGTDTQYF; V: TRBV10-3; J: TRBJ2-3; size: NA; D: TRBD1
DNA: TGTGCCAGCTCACCAGGAGCACCAACCTACGAGCAGTACTTC; CDR3: CASSPGAPTYEQYF; V: TRBV18; J: TRBJ2-7; size: NA; D: NA
DNA: TGCGCCAGCAGCTTGGAGCCGGGTCTCCCTGAAGCTTTCTTT; CDR3: CASSLEPGLPEAFF; V: TRBV5-1; J: TRBJ1-1; size: NA; D: NA
DNA: TGTGCCAGCAGCCAAGATATCGGACAGGCTATAGGGGCTTTCTTT; CDR3: CASSQDIGQAIGAFF; V: TRBV3-1/TRBV3-2; J: TRBJ1-1; size: NA; D: TRBD1
DNA: TGTGCCAGCAGTTTTGCGGGTCAAGAGACCCAGTACTTC; CDR3: CASSFAGQETQYF; V: TRBV12-3/TRBV12-4; J: TRBJ2-5; size: NA; D: NA
DNA: TGTGCCAGCAGCTTAACGACTAGCTGGGGTATTGATACGCAGTATTTT; CDR3: CASSLTTSWGIDTQYF; V: TRBV7-3; J: TRBJ2-3; size: NA; D: TRBD2
DNA: TGCAGCGTCCCTCTAGGGACAGGTCGAAGAGATACGCAGTATTTT; CDR3: CSVPLGTGRRDTQYF; V: TRBV29-1; J: TRBJ2-3; size: NA; D: TRBD1
DNA: TGTGCCAGCAGCTTACTGGGACATTCGAACACCGGGGAGCTGTTTTTT; CDR3: CASSLLGHSNTGELFF; V: TRBV7-2; J: TRBJ2-2; size: NA; D: NA
DNA: TGCGCCAGCAGCCAAGATTCTTACTCCTACAATGAGCAGTTCTTC; CDR3: CASSQDSYSYNEQFF; V: TRBV4-1; J: TRBJ2-1; size: NA; D: NA
DNA: TGCGCCAGCAGCCAAGATCTGGGGGCAGTAGATAACTACAATGAGCAGTTCTTC; CDR3: CASSQDLGAVDNYNEQFF; V: TRBV4-1; J: TRBJ2-1; size: once; D: NA
DNA: TGTGCCAGCAGTGACAGTGCAACTAATGAAAAACTGTTTTTT; CDR3: CASSDSATNEKLFF; V: TRBV2; J: TRBJ1-4; size: few; D: NA
DNA: TGTGCCAGCAGCCCGGGACTAGCGGGAGGTATAGTAGATACGCAGTATTTT; CDR3: CASSPGLAGGIVDTQYF; V: TRBV7-3; J: TRBJ2-3; size: NA; D: TRBD2
DNA: TGTGCCAGCAGTGTACAGGGACGGGGTGAAAAACTGTTTTTT; CDR3: CASSVQGRGEKLFF; V: TRBV2; J: TRBJ1-4; size: NA; D: NA
DNA: TGTGCCAGCAGCTGGGGGGGCGGTAGCGGGAGGGATGAGCAGTTCTTC; CDR3: CASSWGGGSGRDEQFF; V: TRBV7-2; J: TRBJ2-1; size: few; D: TRBD2
DNA: TGTGCCAGCAGCTTAACAGCCACCAATGAGCAGTTCTTC; CDR3: CASSLTATNEQFF; V: TRBV7-3; J: TRBJ2-1; size: NA; D: NA
DNA: TGTGCCAGCAGCTCCGGGAGTAATATGAGGGGCTACACCTTC; CDR3: CASSSGSNMRGYTF; V: TRBV5-4; J: TRBJ1-2; size: NA; D: NA
DNA: TGTGCCAGCGCGGGATCTGGGGAGACCCAGTACTTC; CDR3: CASAGSGETQYF; V: TRBV2; J: TRBJ2-5; size: NA; D: NA
DNA: TGTGCCAGCAGTTTGACAGGGGGCAATTCACCCCTCCACTTT; CDR3: CASSLTGGNSPLHF; V: TRBV27; J: TRBJ1-6; size: once; D: TRBD1
DNA: TGTGCCAGCAGCCAGGACAGGGCGAAGACCCAGTACTTC; CDR3: CASSQDRAKTQYF; V: TRBV6-5; J: TRBJ2-5; size: NA; D: TRBD1
DNA: TGTGCCAGCAGCCAAGGACAGACGCCGTACACCGGGGAGCTGTTTTTT; CDR3: CASSQGQTPYTGELFF; V: TRBV13; J: TRBJ2-2; size: NA; D: NA
DNA: TGTGCCAGCGAGGTAGGGGGCCTCTTGACCGGGGAGCTGTTTTTT; CDR3: CASEVGGLLTGELFF; V: TRBV5-4; J: TRBJ2-2; size: NA; D: TRBD1
DNA: TGTGCCAGCAGTCCCACAGTCCCCTCTGGAAACACCATATATTTT; CDR3: CASSPTVPSGNTIYF; V: TRBV27; J: TRBJ1-3; size: NA; D: NA
DNA: TGCAGCGTCTCTAGCGGGAACTACAATGAGCAGTTCTTC; CDR3: CSVSSGNYNEQFF; V: TRBV29-1; J: TRBJ2-1; size: once; D: TRBD2
DNA: TGTGCCAGCAGCTCCATGGCCGGGTCCAGCTCCTACGAGCAGTACTTC; CDR3: CASSSMAGSSSYEQYF; V: TRBV7-2; J: TRBJ2-7; size: NA; D: NA
DNA: TGCGCCAGCAGTCAATATGACCAGCGGGAGTCCTACGAGCAGTACTTC; CDR3: CASSQYDQRESYEQYF; V: TRBV23-1; J: TRBJ2-7; size: NA; D: TRBD2
DNA: TGTGCCAGCAGACTCCCCGGGACTAGCGGTCTGTCGCTCACAGATACGCAGTATTTT; CDR3: CASRLPGTSGLSLTDTQYF; V: TRBV5-8; J: TRBJ2-3; size: NA; D: TRBD2
DNA: TGTGCCACCAGTGATTTGCATCGGGGAGTCGGCTACACCTTC; CDR3: CATSDLHRGVGYTF; V: TRBV24-1; J: TRBJ1-2; size: NA; D: NA
DNA: TGTGCCAGCAGCTTGAGGCTAGCGGGAGTCGGGGAGCAGTTCTTC; CDR3: CASSLRLAGVGEQFF; V: TRBV5-6; J: TRBJ2-1; size: NA; D: TRBD2